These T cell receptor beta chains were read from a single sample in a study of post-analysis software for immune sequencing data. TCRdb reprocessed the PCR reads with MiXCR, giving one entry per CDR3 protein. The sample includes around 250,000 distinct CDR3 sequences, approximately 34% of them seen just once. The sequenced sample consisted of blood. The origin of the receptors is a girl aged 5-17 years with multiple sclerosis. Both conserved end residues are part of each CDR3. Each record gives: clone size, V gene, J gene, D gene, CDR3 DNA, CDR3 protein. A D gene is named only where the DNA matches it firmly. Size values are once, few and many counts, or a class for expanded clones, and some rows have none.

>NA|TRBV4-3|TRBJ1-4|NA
TGCGCCAGCAGCCAAACAGGGCTGACTAATGAAAAACTGTTTTTT
CASSQTGLTNEKLFF
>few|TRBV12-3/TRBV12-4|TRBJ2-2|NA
TGTGCCAGCAGGGCTCTGGGGGCAGGAGGGGAGCTGTTTTTT
CASRALGAGGELFF
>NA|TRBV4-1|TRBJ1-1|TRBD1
TGCGCCAGCAGCCAATCCGGGACAGGGGTGAACACTGAAGCTTTCTTT
CASSQSGTGVNTEAFF
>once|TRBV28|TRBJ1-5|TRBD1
TGTGCCAGCAGTCCACACAGGGGGATGGGAGCTAATCAGCCCCAGCATTTT
CASSPHRGMGANQPQHF
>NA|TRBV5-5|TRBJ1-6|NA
TGTGCCAGCAGCCGGCAAGGGGGGAGGACATATTCACCCCTCCACTTT
CASSRQGGRTYSPLHF
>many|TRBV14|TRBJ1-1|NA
TGTGCCAGCAGCCATAACTCCTGGACGGCGGGCACTGAAGCTTTCTTT
CASSHNSWTAGTEAFF
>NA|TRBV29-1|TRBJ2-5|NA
TGCAGCGTTGCAACCCAGACGGAACCCCAAGAGACCCAGTACTTC
CSVATQTEPQETQYF
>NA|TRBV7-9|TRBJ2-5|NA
TGTGCCAGCAGCGTCAGGACCCAAGAGACCCAGTACTTC
CASSVRTQETQYF
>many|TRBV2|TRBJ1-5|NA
TGTGCCAGCATAGATCGTGTTGGCAATCAGCCCCAGCATTTT
CASIDRVGNQPQHF
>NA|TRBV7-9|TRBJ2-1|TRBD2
TGTGCCAGCAGCTTAGTAGCGGGGGGGCCTCCTGAGCAGTTCTTC
CASSLVAGGPPEQFF
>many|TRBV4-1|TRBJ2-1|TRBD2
TGCGCCAGCAGCCAAGCGGGAGGCCCGGTCGAAGAGCAGTTCTTC
CASSQAGGPVEEQFF
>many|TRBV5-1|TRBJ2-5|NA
TGCGCCAGCAGCTGGTCCAAGTTCGACAGAACCCAAGAGACCCAGTACTTC
CASSWSKFDRTQETQYF
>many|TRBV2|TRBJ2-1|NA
TGTGCCAGCAGTGAAGCCCAGGCTGGTGAGCAGTTCTTC
CASSEAQAGEQFF
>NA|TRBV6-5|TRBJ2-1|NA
TGTGCCAGCAGGCCTGACTTCTCCTACAATGAGCAGTTCTTC
CASRPDFSYNEQFF
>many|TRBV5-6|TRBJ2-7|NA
TGTGCCAGCTGTCGAACCGGAGCCTCCTACGAGCAGTACTTC
CASCRTGASYEQYF
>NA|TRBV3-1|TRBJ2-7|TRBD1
TGTGCCAGCAGCCACCGGGACAGACGAACCTACGAGCAGTACTTC
CASSHRDRRTYEQYF
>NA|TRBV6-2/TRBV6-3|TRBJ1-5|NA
TGTGCCAGCAGTTACGGGCAGGGCGTTCAGCCCCAGCATTTT
CASSYGQGVQPQHF
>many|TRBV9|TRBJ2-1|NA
TGTGCCAGCAGCGTAGGAAACTACTACAATGAGCAGTTCTTC
CASSVGNYYNEQFF
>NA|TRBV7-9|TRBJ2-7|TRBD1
TGTGCCATCCCAGGGGGCGATGAGCAGTACTTC
CAIPGGDEQYF
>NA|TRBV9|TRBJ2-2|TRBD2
TGTGCCAGCAGCCCGACGGAGCGGGAGCGCACCGGGGAGCTGTTTTTT
CASSPTERERTGELFF
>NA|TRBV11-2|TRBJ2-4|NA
TGTGCCAGCAGCTTAGAGAAGGTTATTCAGTACTTC
CASSLEKVIQYF
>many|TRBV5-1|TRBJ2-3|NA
TGCGCCAGCAGCTTGGCCAGGGGGGGCACAGATACGCAGTATTTT
CASSLARGGTDTQYF
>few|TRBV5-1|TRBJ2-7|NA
TGCGCCAGCAGCTTGGAGGTTCTGAACTACGAGCAGTACTTC
CASSLEVLNYEQYF
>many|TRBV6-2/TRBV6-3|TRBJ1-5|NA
TGTGCCAGCAGAGCAGGGAATAGCAATCAGCCCCAGCATTTT
CASRAGNSNQPQHF
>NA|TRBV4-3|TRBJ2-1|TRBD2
TGCGCCAGCAGCCAAGCCTGGCGGGGGGGCAATGAGCAGTTCTTC
CASSQAWRGGNEQFF
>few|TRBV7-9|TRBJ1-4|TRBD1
TGTGCCAGCAGCTTAGGGACAGGGACAGAAAAACTGTTTTTT
CASSLGTGTEKLFF
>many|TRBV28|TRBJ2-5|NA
TGTGCCAGCAGACCCCGGCTTCTTAGGACCCAGTACTTC
CASRPRLLRTQYF
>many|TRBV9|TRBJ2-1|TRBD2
TGTGCCAGCAGCCTCGGGAGGGTAGGCTACAATGAGCAGTTCTTC
CASSLGRVGYNEQFF
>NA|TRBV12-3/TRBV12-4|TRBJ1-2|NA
TGTGCCAGCAGTTGGGAGGGGAAGGGGGATGGCTACACCTTC
CASSWEGKGDGYTF
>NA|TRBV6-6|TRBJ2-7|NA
TGTGCCAGCAGTCACCAGGGAGACGAGCAGTACTTC
CASSHQGDEQYF
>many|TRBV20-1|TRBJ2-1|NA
TGCAGTGCTAGAGATATTCGGTCCAATGAGCAGTTCTTC
CSARDIRSNEQFF
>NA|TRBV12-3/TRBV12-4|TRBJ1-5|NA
TGTGCCAGCAGTGGAAGAGGCAATCAGCCCCAGCATTTT
CASSGRGNQPQHF